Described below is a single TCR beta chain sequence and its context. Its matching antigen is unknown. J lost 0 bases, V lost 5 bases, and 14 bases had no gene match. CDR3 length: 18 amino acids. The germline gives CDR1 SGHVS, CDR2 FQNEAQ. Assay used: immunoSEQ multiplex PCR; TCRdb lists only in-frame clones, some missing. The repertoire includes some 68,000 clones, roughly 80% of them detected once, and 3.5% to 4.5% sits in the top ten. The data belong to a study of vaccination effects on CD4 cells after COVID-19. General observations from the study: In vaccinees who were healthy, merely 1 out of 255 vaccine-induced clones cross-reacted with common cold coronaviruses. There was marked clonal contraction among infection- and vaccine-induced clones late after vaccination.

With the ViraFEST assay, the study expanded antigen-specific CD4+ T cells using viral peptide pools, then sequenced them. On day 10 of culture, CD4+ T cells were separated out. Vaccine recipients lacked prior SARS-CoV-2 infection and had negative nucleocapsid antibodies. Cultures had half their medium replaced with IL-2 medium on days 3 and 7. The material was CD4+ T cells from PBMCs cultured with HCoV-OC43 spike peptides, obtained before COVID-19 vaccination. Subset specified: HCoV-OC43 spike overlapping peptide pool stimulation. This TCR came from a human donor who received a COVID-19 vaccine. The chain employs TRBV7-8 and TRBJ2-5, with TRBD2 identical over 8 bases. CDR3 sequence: CASSGIGPPRGDQETQYF. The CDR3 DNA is TGTGCCAGCAGCGGTATAGGGCCTCCGCGGGGGGACCAAGAGACCCAGTACTTC.